The rows below give T cell receptor beta chains drawn from one sample of a study of cytomegalovirus exposure and HLA in healthy donors. Some clones are missing from TCRdb's copy, which holds only in-frame ones; the method was immunoSEQ multiplex PCR. The sample has about 190,000 clones; more than 75% are singletons. Sequencing was done on a sample of PBMCs. These receptors all stem from a woman aged 45-59 years in good health and CMV-seronegative. Each CDR3 is given with its conserved first and last residue. Each record gives: clone size, D gene, J gene, V gene, CDR3 protein, CDR3 DNA. A D gene is named only where the DNA matches it firmly. Expanded clones get a size class; other rows say once, few or many, or leave the size out.

abundance: once; d_gene: -; j_gene: TRBJ2-2; v_gene: TRBV28; CDR3aa: CASSFTGSNTGELFF; CDR3nt: TGTGCCAGCAGTTTTACAGGCTCGAACACCGGGGAGCTGTTTTTT
abundance: -; d_gene: -; j_gene: TRBJ1-5; v_gene: TRBV12-5; CDR3aa: CASGLVRAGENNQPQHF; CDR3nt: TGTGCTAGTGGTTTGGTAAGGGCAGGGGAAAACAATCAGCCCCAGCATTTT
abundance: -; d_gene: -; j_gene: TRBJ2-7; v_gene: TRBV6-6; CDR3aa: CASSYLEDWHF; CDR3nt: TGTGCCAGCAGTTACTTGGAGGACTGGCACTTC
abundance: -; d_gene: -; j_gene: TRBJ1-2; v_gene: TRBV19; CDR3aa: CASSILPLREMSYGYTF; CDR3nt: TGTGCCAGTAGTATTCTTCCCCTCAGGGAAATGAGCTATGGCTACACCTTC
abundance: -; d_gene: -; j_gene: TRBJ1-1; v_gene: TRBV30; CDR3aa: CAWSVRSRGIVEAFF; CDR3nt: TGTGCCTGGAGTGTTCGGAGCAGGGGTATAGTTGAAGCTTTCTTT
abundance: -; d_gene: -; j_gene: TRBJ1-1; v_gene: TRBV28; CDR3aa: CACGAGSTEAFF; CDR3nt: TGTGCCTGCGGGGCAGGGAGTACTGAAGCTTTCTTT
abundance: -; d_gene: -; j_gene: TRBJ1-5; v_gene: TRBV29-1; CDR3aa: CSVAGHSNQPQHF; CDR3nt: TGCAGCGTGGCAGGGCATAGCAATCAGCCCCAGCATTTT
abundance: -; d_gene: TRBD1; j_gene: TRBJ1-5; v_gene: TRBV2; CDR3aa: CASSDLGQGNQPQHF; CDR3nt: TGTGCCAGCAGTGACCTGGGACAGGGCAATCAGCCCCAGCATTTT
abundance: -; d_gene: -; j_gene: TRBJ2-7; v_gene: TRBV29-1; CDR3aa: CSAAQGGPYEQYF; CDR3nt: TGCAGCGCTGCGCAGGGGGGACCCTACGAGCAGTACTTC
abundance: few; d_gene: -; j_gene: TRBJ1-4; v_gene: TRBV7-9; CDR3aa: CASSPRTYEKLFF; CDR3nt: TGTGCCAGCAGCCCCCGGACATATGAAAAACTGTTTTTT
abundance: -; d_gene: TRBD1; j_gene: TRBJ2-3; v_gene: TRBV6-5; CDR3aa: CASNPTGVESTQYF; CDR3nt: TGTGCCAGCAACCCGACAGGGGTCGAGAGTACACAGTATTTT
abundance: -; d_gene: -; j_gene: TRBJ1-4; v_gene: TRBV5-6; CDR3aa: CASSARTLGVRDEKLFF; CDR3nt: TGTGCCAGCAGCGCTAGGACACTTGGGGTTAGAGATGAAAAACTGTTTTTT
abundance: -; d_gene: TRBD1; j_gene: TRBJ2-1; v_gene: TRBV29-1; CDR3aa: CSVREDRGRGEQFF; CDR3nt: TGCAGCGTGAGGGAGGACAGGGGGCGAGGAGAGCAGTTCTTC
abundance: -; d_gene: TRBD1; j_gene: TRBJ1-5; v_gene: TRBV7-2; CDR3aa: CASSLRTGTDQPQHF; CDR3nt: TGTGCCAGCAGCTTAAGGACAGGGACTGATCAGCCCCAGCATTTT
abundance: -; d_gene: TRBD2; j_gene: TRBJ2-3; v_gene: TRBV5-4; CDR3aa: CASSLRLAGGIDTQYF; CDR3nt: TGTGCCAGCAGCTTAAGACTAGCGGGGGGTATAGATACGCAGTATTTT
abundance: -; d_gene: -; j_gene: TRBJ2-3; v_gene: TRBV4-2; CDR3aa: CASSQQGLNTDTQYF; CDR3nt: TGTGCCAGCAGCCAACAGGGGCTAAACACAGATACGCAGTATTTT
abundance: -; d_gene: TRBD1; j_gene: TRBJ1-2; v_gene: TRBV7-2; CDR3aa: CASGPSYRGDYGYTF; CDR3nt: TGTGCCAGCGGCCCTTCCTACAGGGGTGACTATGGCTACACCTTC
abundance: -; d_gene: TRBD1; j_gene: TRBJ1-2; v_gene: TRBV20-1; CDR3aa: CSAGQGPGYTF; CDR3nt: TGCAGTGCTGGACAGGGGCCTGGCTACACCTTC
abundance: -; d_gene: -; j_gene: TRBJ2-1; v_gene: TRBV4-3; CDR3aa: CASSQSPGEQFF; CDR3nt: TGCGCCAGCAGCCAGAGCCCGGGTGAGCAGTTCTTC
abundance: -; d_gene: -; j_gene: TRBJ2-1; v_gene: TRBV27; CDR3aa: CASSFDAGPNEQFF; CDR3nt: TGTGCCAGCAGTTTTGATGCGGGACCCAATGAGCAGTTCTTC
abundance: -; d_gene: -; j_gene: TRBJ1-3; v_gene: TRBV28; CDR3aa: CASSSTSRGISGNTIYF; CDR3nt: TGTGCCAGCAGTTCCACTAGTAGGGGGATCTCTGGAAACACCATATATTTT
abundance: few; d_gene: TRBD1; j_gene: TRBJ1-2; v_gene: TRBV2; CDR3aa: CARQPQGSYGYTF; CDR3nt: TGTGCCAGACAACCACAGGGGAGCTATGGCTACACCTTC
abundance: once; d_gene: TRBD2; j_gene: TRBJ2-7; v_gene: TRBV29-1; CDR3aa: CSATSGPYEQYF; CDR3nt: TGCAGCGCAACTAGCGGGCCCTACGAGCAGTACTTC
abundance: -; d_gene: -; j_gene: TRBJ2-2; v_gene: TRBV9; CDR3aa: CASSVQAGTGELFF; CDR3nt: TGTGCCAGCAGCGTACAAGCGGGCACCGGGGAGCTGTTTTTT
abundance: -; d_gene: -; j_gene: TRBJ1-1; v_gene: TRBV27; CDR3aa: CASSFRREGAEAFF; CDR3nt: TGTGCCAGCAGTTTTCGCAGGGAGGGCGCTGAAGCTTTCTTT
abundance: -; d_gene: -; j_gene: TRBJ2-5; v_gene: TRBV5-1; CDR3aa: CASSSSGTQYF; CDR3nt: TGCGCCAGCAGCTCTTCGGGGACCCAGTACTTC
abundance: -; d_gene: -; j_gene: TRBJ2-1; v_gene: TRBV18; CDR3aa: CASSPLESSYNEQFF; CDR3nt: TGTGCCAGCTCACCCCTAGAGAGCTCCTACAATGAGCAGTTCTTC
abundance: -; d_gene: TRBD1; j_gene: TRBJ1-4; v_gene: TRBV2; CDR3aa: CASRSGTVNEKLFF; CDR3nt: TGTGCCAGCAGATCCGGGACAGTTAATGAAAAACTGTTTTTT
abundance: -; d_gene: -; j_gene: TRBJ1-3; v_gene: TRBV18; CDR3aa: CASSPQGSGNTIYF; CDR3nt: TGTGCCAGCTCACCTCAGGGTAGTGGAAACACCATATATTTT
abundance: -; d_gene: TRBD1; j_gene: TRBJ2-7; v_gene: TRBV15; CDR3aa: CATSRDPTGAYEQYF; CDR3nt: TGTGCCACCAGCAGAGATCCCACAGGGGCCTACGAGCAGTACTTC
abundance: -; d_gene: TRBD1; j_gene: TRBJ1-2; v_gene: TRBV5-6; CDR3aa: CASSLTHRGLGYGYTF; CDR3nt: TGTGCCAGCAGCTTAACTCACAGGGGGCTTGGCTATGGCTACACCTTC
abundance: -; d_gene: TRBD2; j_gene: TRBJ2-1; v_gene: TRBV4-1; CDR3aa: CASSQEGDYLGEQFF; CDR3nt: TGCGCCAGCAGCCAAGAGGGGGACTACCTAGGGGAGCAGTTCTTC
abundance: -; d_gene: TRBD2; j_gene: TRBJ2-3; v_gene: TRBV18; CDR3aa: CASSPASGRRTDTQYF; CDR3nt: TGTGCCAGCTCACCGGCAAGCGGGAGAAGAACAGATACGCAGTATTTT
abundance: -; d_gene: TRBD1; j_gene: TRBJ1-1; v_gene: TRBV10-3; CDR3aa: CAISGGARGHGMNTEAFF; CDR3nt: TGTGCCATCAGTGGGGGGGCCAGGGGGCATGGCATGAACACTGAAGCTTTCTTT
abundance: -; d_gene: TRBD1; j_gene: TRBJ1-3; v_gene: TRBV15; CDR3aa: CATSRDRGGNTIYF; CDR3nt: TGTGCCACCAGCAGGGACAGGGGCGGAAACACCATATATTTT
abundance: -; d_gene: TRBD1; j_gene: TRBJ2-3; v_gene: TRBV29-1; CDR3aa: CSVARGLGTDTQYF; CDR3nt: TGCAGCGTTGCCAGGGGGCTTGGCACAGATACGCAGTATTTT
abundance: few; d_gene: -; j_gene: TRBJ1-1; v_gene: TRBV6-5; CDR3aa: CASSYEAGRGTEAFF; CDR3nt: TGTGCCAGCAGTTACGAGGCAGGGAGGGGTACTGAAGCTTTCTTT
abundance: -; d_gene: TRBD2; j_gene: TRBJ2-1; v_gene: TRBV4-3; CDR3aa: CASSQDGGSSSYNEQFF; CDR3nt: TGCGCCAGCAGCCAAGACGGGGGGTCAAGCTCCTACAATGAGCAGTTCTTC
abundance: -; d_gene: -; j_gene: TRBJ1-5; v_gene: TRBV7-2; CDR3aa: CASNLDSPNQPQHF; CDR3nt: TGTGCCAGCAACTTAGACAGCCCCAATCAGCCCCAGCATTTT
abundance: once; d_gene: TRBD2; j_gene: TRBJ2-1; v_gene: TRBV7-3; CDR3aa: CASSLAGGLTYNEQFF; CDR3nt: TGTGCCAGCAGCCTAGCGGGAGGCCTAACCTACAATGAGCAGTTCTTC
abundance: -; d_gene: TRBD1; j_gene: TRBJ2-3; v_gene: TRBV5-1; CDR3aa: CASSVGTGWVTDTQYF; CDR3nt: TGCGCCAGCAGCGTCGGGACAGGGTGGGTGACAGATACGCAGTATTTT
abundance: once; d_gene: -; j_gene: TRBJ1-5; v_gene: TRBV6-4; CDR3aa: CASSVPRRPPAGNQPQHF; CDR3nt: TGTGCCAGCAGTGTGCCTAGACGTCCCCCTGCGGGCAATCAGCCCCAGCATTTT
abundance: once; d_gene: -; j_gene: TRBJ2-7; v_gene: TRBV7-2; CDR3aa: CASSQPGSGDEQYF; CDR3nt: TGTGCCAGCAGCCAGCCCGGGTCGGGTGATGAGCAGTACTTC
abundance: -; d_gene: TRBD2; j_gene: TRBJ2-1; v_gene: TRBV9; CDR3aa: CASSVLAGVYNEQFF; CDR3nt: TGTGCCAGCAGCGTATTAGCGGGGGTTTACAATGAGCAGTTCTTC
abundance: -; d_gene: -; j_gene: TRBJ2-7; v_gene: TRBV7-2; CDR3aa: CASSPSARGSTYEQYF; CDR3nt: TGTGCCAGCAGCCCATCAGCCCGGGGGTCCACCTACGAGCAGTACTTC
abundance: -; d_gene: -; j_gene: TRBJ1-6; v_gene: TRBV6-1; CDR3aa: CASSAFEGHSYNSPLHF; CDR3nt: TGTGCCAGCAGTGCCTTTGAGGGACACTCCTATAATTCACCCCTCCACTTT
abundance: -; d_gene: -; j_gene: TRBJ2-5; v_gene: TRBV7-8; CDR3aa: CASSLAGARAETQYF; CDR3nt: TGTGCCAGCAGCTTAGCGGGGGCCAGGGCAGAGACCCAGTACTTC
abundance: few; d_gene: -; j_gene: TRBJ1-2; v_gene: TRBV5-4; CDR3aa: CASSGPVNGYTF; CDR3nt: TGTGCCAGCAGCGGGCCCGTTAATGGCTACACCTTC
abundance: once; d_gene: -; j_gene: TRBJ2-5; v_gene: TRBV10-3; CDR3aa: CAISALKETQYF; CDR3nt: TGTGCCATCAGTGCCCTTAAAGAGACCCAGTACTTC
abundance: -; d_gene: TRBD1; j_gene: TRBJ1-3; v_gene: TRBV10-3; CDR3aa: CAITSTGVDTIYF; CDR3nt: TGTGCCATCACTTCGACAGGGGTAGACACCATATATTTT
abundance: -; d_gene: TRBD2; j_gene: TRBJ2-3; v_gene: TRBV5-8; CDR3aa: CASSSFALAVSPTDTQYF; CDR3nt: TGTGCCAGCAGCTCTTTCGCACTAGCGGTTTCCCCCACAGATACGCAGTATTTT
abundance: -; d_gene: TRBD1; j_gene: TRBJ1-3; v_gene: TRBV9; CDR3aa: CASSGGTGLAGNTIYF; CDR3nt: TGTGCCAGCAGCGGGGGGACAGGGCTAGCAGGAAACACCATATATTTT
abundance: -; d_gene: -; j_gene: TRBJ2-3; v_gene: TRBV19; CDR3aa: CASSRKGGGTPDTQYF; CDR3nt: TGTGCCAGTAGTAGGAAAGGCGGAGGAACCCCAGATACGCAGTATTTT